Listed below are T cell receptor beta chains from one sample, sequenced in a study of memory CD4+ T cells and cytomegalovirus serostatus. TCRdb keeps only in-frame clones here, not all; method: immunoSEQ multiplex PCR. The table includes around 50,000 clones, about 78% detected once. Specimen: memory CD4+ T cells from blood. These receptors were obtained from an adult in good health and CMV-seronegative. CDR3s include the opening cysteine and the closing phenylalanine or tryptophan. The D gene is left open where the match is weak. Only some rows state a clone size, as once, few, many or a class for expanded clones.

d_call: TRBD1
v_call: TRBV28
clone_size: NA
cdr3_length: 19
j_call: TRBJ1-5
cdr3_aa: CASRVFWTKQGAGNQPQHF
cdr3_nt: TGTGCCAGCAGAGTTTTCTGGACTAAACAGGGGGCAGGCAATCAGCCCCAGCATTTT

d_call: TRBD2
v_call: TRBV28
clone_size: once
cdr3_length: 15
j_call: TRBJ2-3
cdr3_aa: CASSLLAGGQDTQYF
cdr3_nt: TGTGCCAGCAGTTTGCTAGCGGGAGGGCAAGATACGCAGTATTTT

d_call: NA
v_call: TRBV28
clone_size: NA
cdr3_length: 15
j_call: TRBJ2-1
cdr3_aa: CASSLGQVSYNEQFF
cdr3_nt: TGTGCCAGCAGTTTGGGCCAGGTCTCCTACAATGAGCAGTTCTTC

d_call: TRBD1
v_call: TRBV7-9
clone_size: NA
cdr3_length: 14
j_call: TRBJ1-1
cdr3_aa: CASSYQTGVTEAFF
cdr3_nt: TGTGCCAGCAGCTACCAGACAGGGGTCACTGAAGCTTTCTTT

d_call: TRBD1
v_call: TRBV14
clone_size: NA
cdr3_length: 14
j_call: TRBJ2-5
cdr3_aa: CASSHTGTGRELYF
cdr3_nt: TGTGCCAGCAGCCATACCGGGACAGGGAGGGAACTGTACTTC

d_call: NA
v_call: TRBV28
clone_size: NA
cdr3_length: 15
j_call: TRBJ2-5
cdr3_aa: CASSPLGRNQETQYF
cdr3_nt: TGTGCCAGCAGCCCGTTGGGGAGGAACCAAGAGACCCAGTACTTC

d_call: NA
v_call: TRBV6-1
clone_size: NA
cdr3_length: 13
j_call: TRBJ1-2
cdr3_aa: CASPGGRGYGYTF
cdr3_nt: TGTGCCAGCCCCGGGGGCAGGGGCTATGGCTACACCTTC

d_call: TRBD1
v_call: TRBV19
clone_size: few
cdr3_length: 15
j_call: TRBJ1-5
cdr3_aa: CASSIGGQYNQPQHF
cdr3_nt: TGTGCCAGTAGTATTGGGGGACAGTATAATCAGCCCCAGCATTTT

d_call: NA
v_call: TRBV6-1
clone_size: NA
cdr3_length: 14
j_call: TRBJ2-7
cdr3_aa: CASSSQGNPYEQYF
cdr3_nt: TGTGCCAGCAGTTCCCAGGGGAACCCCTACGAGCAGTACTTC

d_call: NA
v_call: TRBV14
clone_size: NA
cdr3_length: 18
j_call: TRBJ1-4
cdr3_aa: CASSQGLYGGPRNEKLFF
cdr3_nt: TGTGCCAGCAGCCAAGGATTGTACGGCGGACCGAGAAATGAAAAACTGTTTTTT

d_call: TRBD1
v_call: TRBV6-6
clone_size: NA
cdr3_length: 16
j_call: TRBJ1-1
cdr3_aa: CASRRQRQGSDTEAFF
cdr3_nt: TGTGCCAGCAGACGCCAGCGACAGGGTTCGGACACTGAAGCTTTCTTT

d_call: TRBD2
v_call: TRBV5-6
clone_size: once
cdr3_length: 15
j_call: TRBJ2-1
cdr3_aa: CASSLGGSPYNEQFF
cdr3_nt: TGTGCCAGCAGCCTGGGGGGGTCCCCCTACAATGAGCAGTTCTTC

d_call: TRBD1
v_call: TRBV7-9
clone_size: NA
cdr3_length: 14
j_call: TRBJ2-5
cdr3_aa: CASSVGAGGETQYF
cdr3_nt: TGTGCCAGCAGCGTCGGAGCAGGGGGTGAGACCCAGTACTTC

d_call: NA
v_call: TRBV6-1
clone_size: NA
cdr3_length: 11
j_call: TRBJ2-7
cdr3_aa: CATGPNYEQYF
cdr3_nt: TGTGCCACCGGGCCAAACTACGAGCAGTACTTC

d_call: TRBD1
v_call: TRBV10-3
clone_size: NA
cdr3_length: 15
j_call: TRBJ2-2
cdr3_aa: CAITQIPGQNGELFF
cdr3_nt: TGTGCCATCACCCAAATCCCGGGACAGAACGGGGAGCTGTTTTTT

d_call: TRBD1
v_call: TRBV5-6
clone_size: NA
cdr3_length: 14
j_call: TRBJ2-7
cdr3_aa: CASSFGGQYYEQYF
cdr3_nt: TGTGCCAGCAGCTTTGGGGGACAGTACTACGAGCAGTACTTC

d_call: NA
v_call: TRBV6-6
clone_size: NA
cdr3_length: 16
j_call: TRBJ2-4
cdr3_aa: CASNRTPGVAKNIQYF
cdr3_nt: TGTGCCAGCAATCGGACCCCTGGGGTAGCCAAAAACATTCAGTACTTC

d_call: TRBD1
v_call: TRBV9
clone_size: NA
cdr3_length: 21
j_call: TRBJ1-4
cdr3_aa: CASSVAPQALVTGTTNEKLFF
cdr3_nt: TGTGCCAGCAGCGTTGCCCCTCAGGCCCTCGTGACAGGGACAACTAATGAAAAACTGTTTTTT

d_call: NA
v_call: TRBV29-1
clone_size: NA
cdr3_length: 14
j_call: TRBJ2-3
cdr3_aa: CSGLRGRGTDTQYF
cdr3_nt: TGCAGCGGATTGAGAGGCAGGGGCACAGATACGCAGTATTTT

d_call: NA
v_call: TRBV2
clone_size: NA
cdr3_length: 14
j_call: TRBJ2-7
cdr3_aa: CASQISDSSYEQYF
cdr3_nt: TGTGCCAGCCAGATCTCCGACAGCTCCTACGAGCAGTACTTC

d_call: NA
v_call: TRBV27
clone_size: NA
cdr3_length: 17
j_call: TRBJ2-2
cdr3_aa: CASSFPRTGAVTGELFF
cdr3_nt: TGTGCCAGCAGTTTCCCACGCACGGGGGCGGTCACCGGGGAGCTGTTTTTT

d_call: NA
v_call: TRBV7-8
clone_size: NA
cdr3_length: 16
j_call: TRBJ1-2
cdr3_aa: CASTAGGGGANYGYTF
cdr3_nt: TGTGCCAGCACCGCCGGCGGGGGGGGAGCTAACTATGGCTACACCTTC

d_call: NA
v_call: TRBV5-1
clone_size: NA
cdr3_length: 14
j_call: TRBJ2-1
cdr3_aa: CASSLAGAYNEQFF
cdr3_nt: TGCGCCAGCAGCTTGGCTGGTGCCTACAATGAGCAGTTCTTC

d_call: TRBD1
v_call: TRBV10-1
clone_size: NA
cdr3_length: 15
j_call: TRBJ2-7
cdr3_aa: CASKLFWDSSYEQYF
cdr3_nt: TGCGCCAGTAAGTTATTTTGGGACAGCTCCTACGAGCAGTACTTC

d_call: TRBD1
v_call: TRBV6-5
clone_size: NA
cdr3_length: 13
j_call: TRBJ2-7
cdr3_aa: CATRTGGSYEQYF
cdr3_nt: TGTGCCACCCGGACAGGGGGATCCTACGAGCAGTACTTC

d_call: TRBD1
v_call: TRBV15
clone_size: NA
cdr3_length: 13
j_call: TRBJ2-3
cdr3_aa: CATSRNTGVTQYF
cdr3_nt: TGTGCCACCAGCAGAAACACAGGGGTTACGCAGTATTTT